The 27 T cell receptor beta chains listed next were all sequenced from one sample in a study of read filtering for tumor transcriptome and immune sequencing. The library was built from about 400 ng RNA with molecular barcoded adaptors for alpha/delta and beta/gamma chains. Via MiXCR, TCRdb re-called the reads, giving one row per CDR3 protein. The sample shows approximately 50,000 distinct CDR3 sequences, 20% to 25% of them seen only once. The sample consisted of a population of CD138-negative cells sorted from bone marrow. These receptors were taken from a donor at least 40 years old with multiple myeloma.

This clonotype was counted many times. The chain has TRBV6-4 and TRBJ2-2; the match to TRBD1 covers 7 bases. There are 13 residues in the CDR3. Germline-derived CDR1 and CDR2 are MRHNA and SNTAGT. V dropped 9 bases and J dropped 1; count of bases not matched to a gene: 2. The CDR3 loop is CARGQRNTGELFF. CDR3 DNA sequence: TGTGCCAGGGGACAGAGGAACACCGGGGAGCTGTTTTTT.

This clonotype showed up many times. The chain has TRBV28 and TRBJ2-7; 8 bases line up with TRBD1. Germline V CDR1 and CDR2: MDHEN, SYDVKM. The CDR3 spans 13 residues. With V trimmed by 6 bases and J by 3 bases, 4 bases remained unmatched. As DNA, the CDR3 is TGTGCCAGCAGGGCGGACAGGGACTACGAGCAGTACTTC. It yields the protein CASRADRDYEQYF.

Notes on this clonotype: A read error is possible here, since a much larger clone lies one base away. This chain links TRBV7-9 with TRBJ1-6, with D possibly TRBD1 on 5 matching bases. Germline-derived CDR1 and CDR2 are SEHNR and FQNEAQ (reference sequence). This CDR3 is built from 13 residues. CDR3 amino acids: CASGLGVGSPLHF. The CDR3 region has the DNA TGTGCCAGCGGCTTAGGGGTCGGCTCACCCCTCCACTTT.

Details on this clonotype: A read error may account for a junction end that differs from germline. The V gene is TRBV6-5, the J gene TRBJ2-1; no clear D. There are 13 residues in the CDR3. In germline, CDR1 is MNHEY, CDR2 SVGAGI. The CDR3 protein is CASSYSSYSEQFF. The CDR3 DNA reads as TGTGCCAGCAGTTACTCTTCGTACAGTGAGCAGTTCTTC.

This clonotype was observed at least ten times. The rearrangement uses TRBV11-2 and TRBJ2-7; D remains unclear. Trimming left V 5 bases short and J 4 bases short, with 15 bases between. Germline-derived CDR1 and CDR2 are SGHAT and FQNNGV. The CDR3 runs to 14 residues. CDR3 coding DNA: TGTGCCAGCAGCCAAAGACCACAGTTTTACGAGCAGTACTTC. As protein: CASSQRPQFYEQYF.

The sample holds many counts of this clonotype. The V call is TRBV4-1, the J call TRBJ2-3, with 8 positions matching TRBD2. The CDR3 runs 17 residues. Germline loops: CDR1 MGHRA, CDR2 YSYEKL. The V and J ends lost 3 bases and 1 base, in that order; junction bases with no gene match: 9. CDR3 in DNA: TGCGCCAGCAGCCAGTCCGAGAGGCGGGAGGGCACAGATACGCAGTATTTT. It is translated as CASSQSERREGTDTQYF.

This clonotype was counted ten times or more. The genes are TRBV15 and TRBJ2-7, with 13 bases lining up with TRBD2. The CDR3 has 16 residues. The junction had 10 bases not matched to a gene; V was cut back by 5 bases and J by 6 bases. Per the germline V gene, CDR1 is LNHNV and CDR2 is YYDKDF (reference sequence). CDR3 coding DNA: TGTGCCACCAGCGGGGGGTCACTAGCGGGAGGGCCCGAGCAGTACTTC. Its protein is CATSGGSLAGGPEQYF.

This clonotype was detected only a few times. The rearrangement uses TRBV6-5 and TRBJ2-2; D might be TRBD1 (5 bases). In germline, CDR1 is MNHEY, CDR2 SVGAGI. Trimming removed 11 bases at V and 3 bases at J, with 28 bases between. CDR3 size: 18 residues. CDR3 in amino acids: CAVRPAGPPLPHTGELFF. DNA for the CDR3: TGTGCCGTGCGCCCAGCAGGGCCCCCTCTACCTCACACCGGGGAGCTGTTTTTT.

In its sample, this clonotype was seen many times. The V and J genes are TRBV9 and TRBJ2-2, with TRBD1 identical over 7 bases. The CDR3 covers 16 residues. Looked up from germline, CDR1 is SGDLS and CDR2 is YYNGEE. The junction had 9 bases not matched to a gene; V was cut back by 3 bases and J by 4 bases. The CDR3 protein is CASSESGTATTGELFF. CDR3 DNA: TGTGCCAGCAGCGAATCCGGGACAGCCACCACCGGGGAGCTGTTTTTT.

Many counts were recorded for this clonotype. The chain combines TRBV20-1 with TRBJ2-7, with 9 nucleotides matching TRBD2. Germline CDR1 reads DFQATT; CDR2 reads SNEGSKA (reference sequence). Trimming took 3 bases from V and 0 from J; bases not matched to a gene: 6. This CDR3 is 15 amino acids long. The CDR3 here is CSASTLAGSSYEQYF. CDR3 DNA: TGCAGTGCTAGCACTCTAGCGGGAAGCTCCTACGAGCAGTACTTC.

In its sample, this clonotype was seen many times. The genes are TRBV13 and TRBJ1-1, with a possible D match to TRBD1 (6 bases). From germline, CDR1 is PRHDT and CDR2 FYEKMQ (reference sequence). This CDR3 is 14 amino acids long. V lost 4 bases to trimming and J lost 3 bases, with 12 bases between them. CDR3 region: CASSSQGRDTEAFF. In DNA form, the CDR3 reads TGTGCCAGCAGCTCCCAGGGGAGGGACACTGAAGCTTTCTTT. Together with reference TRBV13 and TRBJ1-1, the CDR3 gives the full variable domain: AAGVIQSPRHLIKEKRETATLKCYPIPRHDTVYWYQQGPGQDPQFLISFYEKMQSDKGSIPDRFSAQQFSDYHSELNMSSLELGDSALYFCASSSQGRDTEAFFGQGTRLTVV.

The gene calls are TRBV5-1 and TRBJ2-7, with D unresolved. The germline CDR1 and CDR2 sequences are SGHRS and YFSETQ. Trimming took off 0 bases at V and 5 bases at J, with 6 bases between the two ends. There are 12 residues in the CDR3. CDR3 sequence reads: CASSLAGHEQYF. DNA of the CDR3: TGCGCCAGCAGCTTGGCGGGTCACGAGCAGTACTTC. Looking up the rest from reference TRBV5-1 and TRBJ2-7 gives the full variable domain: KAGVTQTPRYLIKTRGQQVTLSCSPISGHRSVSWYQQTPGQGLQFLFEYFSETQRNKGNFPGRFSGRQFSNSRSEMNVSTLELGDSALYLCASSLAGHEQYFGPGTRLTVT.

This clonotype was seen ten or more times. This chain connects TRBV21-1 to TRBJ2-1; no DNA check was done on the table's D call, TRBD2. TRBV21-1 is labeled a pseudogene. The CDR3 has 17 residues. CDR3 sequence reads: CASSKGSGTRNHNEQFF. The CDR3 DNA sequence: TGTGCCAGCAGCAAGGGTAGCGGGACCCGAAATCACAATGAGCAGTTCTTC.

As to this clonotype: A read error likely explains this, since a far larger clone differs by one base. V usage is TRBV7-2 and J usage is TRBJ1-6; 10 positions agree with TRBD1. Germline values: CDR1 SGHTA, CDR2 FQGNSA. The ends lost 5 bases at V and 5 bases at J; junction bases unmatched: 3. This CDR3 has 15 amino acids. CDR3 residues: CTSSGGTGDNSPLHF. The DNA for the CDR3 is TGTACCAGCAGCGGCGGGACAGGGGATAATTCACCCCTCCACTTT.

This clonotype has just a few counts. The chain uses TRBV20-1 and TRBJ1-4; possibly TRBD1 for D (6 bases). CDR3 length: 16 amino acids. The germline V and J ends were trimmed by 1 base and 8 bases, with 20 bases remaining between them. Germline V CDR1 and CDR2: DFQATT, SNEGSKA (reference sequence). The CDR3: CSARGMGGGAQEKLFF. Written as DNA, the CDR3 is TGCAGTGCTAGAGGGATGGGGGGGGGCGCGCAGGAAAAACTGTTTTTT.

The table lists this clonotype with many counts. This chain uses TRBV25-1 with TRBJ1-4; D may be TRBD1 (5 bases). The CDR3 has 14 amino acids. The germline V and J ends were trimmed by 6 bases and 3 bases, with 11 bases remaining between them. Looked up from germline, CDR1 is MGHDK and CDR2 is SYGVNS. The CDR3 spells CASSPGPANEKLFF. CDR3 nucleotide sequence: TGTGCCAGCAGCCCAGGGCCCGCTAATGAAAAACTGTTTTTT.

This clonotype came up many times. The rearrangement uses TRBV29-1 and TRBJ1-6; TRBD1 agrees at 7 bases. CDR1 is SQVTM and CDR2 is ANQGSEA in the germline V gene. The CDR3 is 12 amino acids. V shed 7 bases, J shed 13 bases, and the junction held 10 bases outside the gene matches. The CDR3 is CSAPGGMGPLHF. The CDR3 nucleotides read TGCAGCGCTCCAGGGGGAATGGGGCCCCTCCACTTT.

The chain uses TRBV20-1 and TRBJ2-5, with a possible D match to TRBD2 (7 bases). Germline V gene sequence: CDR1 DFQATT, CDR2 SNEGSKA (reference sequence). Trimming removed 0 bases from V and 6 bases from J, with 14 bases in between. The CDR3 covers 14 residues. The CDR3 coding sequence is TGCAGTGCTAGAGAGCGGGGGCCGCGAAAGACCCAGTACTTC. This encodes CSARERGPRKTQYF.

This clonotype was seen ten or more times. The chain is built from TRBV12-3 or TRBV12-4 and TRBJ2-7; 9 bases line up with TRBD1. The CDR3 runs to 15 residues. V was clipped by 4 bases and J by 4 bases; unmatched bases: 8. CDR3 protein: CASSSSGTGSYEQYF. The CDR3 nucleotides read TGTGCCAGCAGTTCCTCCGGGACAGGGTCATACGAGCAGTACTTC.

Ten or more counts support this clonotype. The chain combines TRBV30 with TRBJ1-1, with 8 bases identical to TRBD1. The CDR3 is 13 residues long. Germline CDR1 and CDR2: GTSNPN and SVGIG (reference sequence). Trimming at V came to 1 base and at J to 7 bases, leaving 5 bases not matched to a gene. The CDR3 sequence is CAWSGQGPDEAFF. As DNA, the CDR3 is TGTGCCTGGAGTGGACAGGGGCCGGATGAAGCTTTCTTT.

Regarding this clonotype: A single base is all that separates this from a far larger clone, so a read error is likely. The chain has TRBV6-6 and TRBJ1-6, with no clear D. The CDR3 runs 11 residues. Germline V gives CDR1 MNHNY, CDR2 SVGAGI (reference sequence). The CDR3 spells CASSRTVEALF. The CDR3 nucleotides read TGTGCCAGCAGTCGTACAGTAGAAGCTCTCTTT.

This clonotype occurred many times. This sequence joins TRBV7-9 and TRBJ1-5, with D unresolved. The CDR3 is made up of 16 amino acids. The germline CDR1 and CDR2 sequences are SEHNR and FQNEAQ (reference sequence). Trimming removed 2 bases from V and 2 bases from J, with 13 bases in between. CDR3 loop: CASSLSPLRGNQPQHF. CDR3 DNA sequence: TGTGCCAGCAGCTTATCCCCACTTCGAGGCAATCAGCCCCAGCATTTT. Together with reference TRBV7-9 and TRBJ1-5, the CDR3 gives the full variable domain: DTGVSQNPRHKITKRGQNVTFRCDPISEHNRLYWYRQTLGQGPEFLTYFQNEAQLEKSRLLSDRFSAERPKGSFSTLEIQRTEQGDSAMYLCASSLSPLRGNQPQHFGDGTRLSIL.

In its sample, this clonotype was seen many times. This sequence joins TRBV2 and TRBJ2-1; perhaps TRBD1 as D (5 bases). This CDR3 is built from 11 residues. The germline V gene has CDR1 SNHLY and CDR2 FYNNEI. Trimming took off 8 bases at V and 8 bases at J, with 10 bases between the two ends. This CDR3 reads CASGALYEQFF. The CDR3 DNA reads TGTGCCAGCGGGGCTTTATATGAGCAGTTCTTC.

This sequence joins TRBV2 and TRBJ1-1, with 7 bases fitting TRBD1. CDR3 size: 15 residues. Germline CDR1 is SNHLY and CDR2 is FYNNEI. V gave up 8 bases and J gave up 4 bases; unmatched junction bases: 13. In DNA, the CDR3 is TGTGCCAGCGGTTCTCGAACAGGGGAGGCCACTGAAGCTTTCTTT. Protein: CASGSRTGEATEAFF.

Many counts were recorded for this clonotype. The DNA for the CDR3 is TGCAGTGCTAGGGCCCTACGACAGGGTTCGACCTACGAGCAGTACTTC. This translates into CSARALRQGSTYEQYF. J is TRBJ2-7 and V is TRBV20-1; TRBD1 matches at 7 bases. The V and J ends lost 3 bases and 2 bases, in that order; junction bases with no gene match: 13. The CDR3 sequence is 16 residues long. CDR1 is DFQATT and CDR2 is SNEGSKA in the germline V gene (reference sequence).

The table lists this clonotype with many counts. V and J are TRBV28 and TRBJ1-4; D is unresolved. Germline lookup yields CDR1 MDHEN and CDR2 SYDVKM. This CDR3 is built from 13 residues. Trimming cost V 7 bases and J 8 bases, with 14 bases left between them. The CDR3 coding sequence is TGTGCCAGCAAAAAGGGTCCCGAAGAAAAACTGTTTTTT. This sequence encodes CASKKGPEEKLFF.

In its sample, this clonotype was seen a few times. The V gene is TRBV7-9, the J gene TRBJ1-1; 11 bases match TRBD1. Germline loops: CDR1 SEHNR, CDR2 FQNEAQ (reference sequence). J lost 4 bases, V lost 1 base, and 5 bases had no gene match. The CDR3 extends over 16 amino acids. CDR3 DNA sequence: TGTGCCAGCAGCTTAGGGACAGGGGGCGTGGGCACTGAAGCTTTCTTT. Encoded protein: CASSLGTGGVGTEAFF.